These 14 T cell receptor beta chains share one sample of origin, sequenced in a study of OX40 agonist ivuxolimab in advanced cancers. Assay: immunoSEQ multiplex PCR; the TCRdb copy retains only in-frame clones and omits some. The sample includes fewer than 100,000 clones, approximately 91% of them seen just once. The starting material was CD4+ or CD8+ T cells sorted from blood, obtained in a trial of the OX40 agonist ivuxolimab. These receptors all stem from an adult with an advanced solid tumor such as melanoma, head and neck, liver or kidney cancer.

This chain links TRBV7-3 with TRBJ2-2; D uncertain. Germline CDR1 and CDR2: SGHTA and FQGTGA. V shed 1 base and J shed 5 bases, with 2 bases lying between them. The CDR3 totals 12 residues. CDR3 bases: TGTGCCAGCAGCTTAATTACCGGGGAGCTGTTTTTT. Protein product: CASSLITGELFF. Full variable domain (missing parts from reference TRBV7-3 and TRBJ2-2): GAGVSQTPSNKVTEKGKYVELRCDPISGHTALYWYRQSLGQGPEFLIYFQGTGAADDSGLPNDRFFAVRPEGSVSTLKIQRTERGDSAVYLCASSLITGELFFGEGSRLTVL.

V and J are TRBV6-4 and TRBJ2-2; a possible D gene is TRBD1 (6 bases). Per the germline V gene, CDR1 is MRHNA and CDR2 is SNTAGT. This CDR3 spans 14 amino acids. The germline V and J ends were trimmed by 7 bases and 7 bases, with 16 bases remaining between them. CDR3 sequence: CASTQEQGIGELFF. The CDR3 DNA follows: TGTGCCAGCACCCAGGAGCAGGGGATCGGGGAGCTGTTTTTT.

This chain connects TRBV11-2 to TRBJ2-1; D perhaps matches TRBD1 (6 bases). The CDR3 extends over 16 amino acids. Germline V gives CDR1 SGHAT, CDR2 FQNNGV. V was clipped by 6 bases and J by 2 bases, with 17 bases between them. CDR3 coding DNA: TGTGCCAGCAGTCAACTTGGGACACTAACCTACAATGAGCAGTTCTTC. Translation gives CASSQLGTLTYNEQFF.

This clone was seen a single time. The J gene is TRBJ2-5, the V gene TRBV19; D gene uncertain. V was clipped by 3 bases and J by 2 bases, with 7 bases between them. This CDR3 has 13 residues. Germline assignment: CDR1 LNHDA and CDR2 SQIVND (reference sequence). Here the CDR3 DNA reads TGTGCCAGTAGTATGACGGATCAAGAGACCCAGTACTTC. Its protein is CASSMTDQETQYF.

This clone showed up just a few times. This chain joins TRBV5-1 and TRBJ1-2; 7 nucleotides line up with TRBD1. The CDR3 spans 14 residues. Unmatched junction bases numbered 3, after V lost 2 bases and J lost 2 bases. Germline-derived CDR1 and CDR2 are SGHRS and YFSETQ. CDR3 residues: CASSLGQANYGYTF. DNA of the CDR3: TGCGCCAGCAGCTTAGGACAGGCAAACTATGGCTACACCTTC. The variable domain in full, completed from reference TRBV5-1 and TRBJ1-2, reads KAGVTQTPRYLIKTRGQQVTLSCSPISGHRSVSWYQQTPGQGLQFLFEYFSETQRNKGNFPGRFSGRQFSNSRSEMNVSTLELGDSALYLCASSLGQANYGYTFGSGTRLTVV.

This chain connects TRBV4-2 to TRBJ1-2, with 12 bases aligning to TRBD1. V lost 4 bases and J lost 7; bases outside the gene matches: 4. Germline loops: CDR1 LGHNA, CDR2 YNFKEQ. This CDR3 has 14 residues. CDR3 sequence reads: CASSRDRGRRGYTF. DNA of the CDR3: TGTGCCAGCAGCCGGGACAGGGGGCGACGTGGCTACACCTTC.

The V call is TRBV18, the J call TRBJ2-3; the match to TRBD2 covers 7 bases. Trimming cost V 1 base and J 1 base; bases outside gene matches: 2. CDR3 length: 15 amino acids. CDR1 is KGHSH, CDR2 LQKENI, per germline. CDR3: CASSPLAGGTDTQYF. CDR3 nucleotide sequence: TGTGCCAGCTCACCACTGGCGGGAGGCACAGATACGCAGTATTTT.

This clone was observed a few times. The J gene is TRBJ1-2, the V gene TRBV20-1, with D unresolved. CDR1 is DFQATT and CDR2 is SNEGSKA in the germline V gene (reference sequence). This CDR3 is built from 10 residues. The V end lost 6 bases, the J end lost 4 bases, and 6 bases lay between the germline ends. The DNA of the CDR3 is TGCAGTGCCAGGTCCTATGGCTACACCTTC. Protein product: CSARSYGYTF.

This chain connects TRBV28 to TRBJ1-5; no definite D call. Germline CDR1 is MDHEN and CDR2 is SYDVKM. The CDR3 length is 16 residues. Trimming took 5 bases from V and 3 from J, leaving 17 bases between them. The CDR3 nucleotides are TGTGCCAGCAGTCGCCAAGGTGGCCGCTCCAATCAGCCCCAGCATTTT. Protein product: CASSRQGGRSNQPQHF.

This clone appeared a single time. J is TRBJ2-3 and V is TRBV6-5; 7 nucleotides agree with TRBD2. With V trimmed by 6 bases and J by 5 bases, 8 bases remained unmatched. This CDR3 contains 14 residues. Germline values: CDR1 MNHEY, CDR2 SVGAGI. The CDR3, as DNA: TGTGCCAGCAGCCAATTTGGGAGGGGAGATACGCAGTATTTT. Translating it yields CASSQFGRGDTQYF.

The chain employs TRBV6-5 and TRBJ2-2; D unresolved. This CDR3 has 15 amino acids. CDR1 and CDR2 from the germline V gene are MNHEY and SVGAGI. V lost 2 bases and J 0 bases, leaving 7 bases between the germline ends. CDR3 sequence (DNA): TGTGCCAGCAGTTACGACGGAACGAACACCGGGGAGCTGTTTTTT. Protein sequence: CASSYDGTNTGELFF.

This rearrangement joins TRBV28 to TRBJ2-1; possibly TRBD1 for D (5 bases). The CDR3 is 17 residues long. V lost 6 bases and J lost 0, with 18 bases in between. Germline V gene data show CDR1 as MDHEN and CDR2 as SYDVKM. The CDR3 DNA reads TGTGCCAGCAGGGGCCCATCTAGGGGAAGCTCCTACAATGAGCAGTTCTTC. Its protein product is CASRGPSRGSSYNEQFF.

V and J are TRBV30 and TRBJ1-2; no firm D call. V was clipped by 4 bases and J by 2 bases, with 8 bases between them. The CDR3 has 12 residues. Germline loops: CDR1 GTSNPN, CDR2 SVGIG (reference sequence). Here the CDR3 reads CAWISRNYGYTF. The CDR3 nucleotides are TGTGCCTGGATAAGTAGAAACTATGGCTACACCTTC.

This CDR3 is CASSLGPNTYEQYF. CDR3 coding DNA: TGTGCCAGCAGCTTAGGTCCTAACACCTACGAGCAGTACTTC. The V and J genes are TRBV11-3 and TRBJ2-7; D is uncertain. The length of the CDR3 is 14 residues. CDR1 is SGHNT, CDR2 YENEEA, per germline. V lost 1 base and J lost 2, with 9 bases in between.